Listed below are T cell receptor beta chains from one sample, sequenced in a study of blood T cells in healthy people across ages. TCRdb redid the calling of the 5' RACE reads with MiXCR, one entry per CDR3 protein. Of around 940,000 distinct CDR3 sequences in the sample, roughly 47% were seen once. The material sequenced was blood. The receptors were gathered from a woman in her sixties or seventies in good health. CDR3s include the opening cysteine and the closing phenylalanine or tryptophan. A D gene is named only where the DNA matches it firmly. Some rows have no size entry. The others give once, few or many, or a class for an expanded clone.

J gene | V gene | D gene | clone size | CDR3 DNA | CDR3 protein
TRBJ2-5 | TRBV7-2 | TRBD1 | many | TGTGCCAGCAGCTGGGGACAGCAAGAGACCCAGTACTTC | CASSWGQQETQYF
TRBJ2-7 | TRBV12-3/TRBV12-4 | TRBD2 | NA | TGTGCCAGCAGCTTACGGACTAGGGGCTCCTACGAGCAGTACTTC | CASSLRTRGSYEQYF
TRBJ2-3 | TRBV3-1 | NA | few | TGTGCCAGCAGCCAAGGGCGGGATTTGGCTAATACGCAGTATTTT | CASSQGRDLANTQYF
TRBJ2-5 | TRBV13 | TRBD2 | NA | TGTGCCAGCCTTTCAACTAGCGGGAGGGTCGAGACCCAGTACTTC | CASLSTSGRVETQYF
TRBJ1-2 | TRBV27 | TRBD1 | few | TGTGCCAGCAGTTTGGCGGGACAGTCACACTACCTCTATGGCTACACCTTC | CASSLAGQSHYLYGYTF
TRBJ2-5 | TRBV7-2 | NA | few | TGTGCCAGCAGCTTAATTCGTGAAGAGACCCAGTACTTC | CASSLIREETQYF
TRBJ2-7 | TRBV4-2 | TRBD2 | few | TGTGCCAGCAGCCAAGTAGCGGGCTACAATGAGCAGTACTTC | CASSQVAGYNEQYF
TRBJ1-5 | TRBV7-2 | TRBD1 | NA | TGTGCCAGCAGCTTGGACAGGGGACTAAATCAGCCCCAGCATTTT | CASSLDRGLNQPQHF
TRBJ2-1 | TRBV10-3 | TRBD1 | NA | TGTGCCATCAGTGAGTCGCAAGGGACAGGATTAGGCAATGAGCAGTTCTTC | CAISESQGTGLGNEQFF
TRBJ2-4 | TRBV27 | TRBD1 | many | TGTGCCAGCAGTGGGACAGTAGGAAACATTCAGTACTTC | CASSGTVGNIQYF
TRBJ1-2 | TRBV21-1 | NA | NA | TGTGCCAGCAGGAACGCACCGAATGGGTATGCCTACACCTTC | CASRNAPNGYAYTF
TRBJ1-6 | TRBV12-3/TRBV12-4 | TRBD1 | NA | TGTGCCAGCAGTCTGGGACAGGGGGCCCGTAATTCACCCCTCCACTTT | CASSLGQGARNSPLHF
TRBJ2-7 | TRBV6-5 | NA | NA | TGTGCCAGCAGGCCCCGGGCCCACGGATCCTACGAGCAGTACTTC | CASRPRAHGSYEQYF
TRBJ1-2 | TRBV14 | NA | NA | TGTGCCAGCAGCCAAGGGGCGGGACGGATTAACTATGGCTACACCTTC | CASSQGAGRINYGYTF
TRBJ2-5 | TRBV6-6 | NA | few | TGTGCCTCATCCCCCAGGGTCCAAGAGACCCAGTACTTC | CASSPRVQETQYF
TRBJ2-3 | TRBV6-5 | NA | NA | TGTGCCAGCAGTACCACTAGTGCCCAAATTCATACGCAGTATTTT | CASSTTSAQIHTQYF
TRBJ2-6 | TRBV10-3 | NA | NA | TGTGCCATCAGCCGCACCGGGGCAGAGACTGGGGCCAACGTCCTGACTTTC | CAISRTGAETGANVLTF
TRBJ2-7 | TRBV7-9 | NA | NA | TGTGCCAGCAGCGGGGACTCGACCTACGAGCAGTACTTC | CASSGDSTYEQYF
TRBJ1-2 | TRBV28 | NA | NA | TGTGCCAGCAGTTTAGGGGTGAAGGGCTACACCTTC | CASSLGVKGYTF
TRBJ1-5 | TRBV5-1 | NA | few | TGCGCCAGCAGCTTAGGACAAGCTAATCAGCCCCAGCATTTT | CASSLGQANQPQHF
TRBJ2-7 | TRBV6-1 | TRBD2 | NA | TGTGCCAGCAGCTTTGGACCGGGACTAGCGCAATTGGGCTCCTACGAGCAGTACTTC | CASSFGPGLAQLGSYEQYF
TRBJ2-3 | TRBV6-5 | NA | NA | TGTGCCAGCAGTCCGTCGCTGGCAGGGATCAAGTATTTT | CASSPSLAGIKYF
TRBJ2-1 | TRBV12-3/TRBV12-4 | NA | once | TGTGCCAGCAGTTTATGGTCGTCCTACAATGAGCAGTTCTTC | CASSLWSSYNEQFF
TRBJ2-3 | TRBV11-2 | TRBD2 | few | TGTGCCAGCAGCAAACCTAGCGGCCCAGAGGGCACAGATACGCAGTATTTT | CASSKPSGPEGTDTQYF
TRBJ1-4 | TRBV7-2 | NA | few | TGTGCCAGCAGCTCGCTCGGGGGGGCTCGAGAAAAACTGTTTTTT | CASSSLGGAREKLFF
TRBJ2-6 | TRBV4-2 | NA | few | TGTGCCAGCAGCCAAGAGGGGGCCTTCTCTGGGGCCAACGTCCTGACTTTC | CASSQEGAFSGANVLTF
TRBJ2-3 | TRBV6-6 | TRBD2 | NA | TGTGCCAGCAGTTTGAGCGGGAGGGGTCCAGATACGCAGTATTTT | CASSLSGRGPDTQYF
TRBJ1-2 | TRBV28 | NA | few | TGTGCCAGCAGTTTATGGGACGGAGCTAACTATGGCTACACCTTC | CASSLWDGANYGYTF
TRBJ2-1 | TRBV7-2 | TRBD2 | many | TGTGCCAGCAGCTTTACTAGCGGCCAGGGGAATGAGCAGTTCTTC | CASSFTSGQGNEQFF
TRBJ2-5 | TRBV2 | NA | NA | TGTGCCAGCAGGGTATGGGTAGGGACCCAGTACTTC | CASRVWVGTQYF
TRBJ2-3 | TRBV11-2 | TRBD2 | few | TGTGCCAGCCAACTAGCGGGAGAAGATACGCAGTATTTT | CASQLAGEDTQYF
TRBJ2-6 | TRBV2 | NA | many | TGTGCCAGCAGGAGTGGAGGGGCCAACGTCCTGACTTTC | CASRSGGANVLTF
TRBJ2-7 | TRBV7-8 | TRBD1 | few | TGTGCCAGCAGCTTAGGCCGGGACAGGGTTCGCGAGCAGTACTTC | CASSLGRDRVREQYF
TRBJ2-4 | TRBV4-1 | NA | NA | TGCGCCAGCAGCCAAGTGCTGGCTCAGTCCCTAGCCAAAAACATTCAGTACTTC | CASSQVLAQSLAKNIQYF
TRBJ2-7 | TRBV28 | TRBD1 | NA | TGTGCCAGCAGGACAGGGGGTCCCTACGAGCAGTACTTC | CASRTGGPYEQYF
TRBJ1-2 | TRBV20-1 | TRBD1 | once | TGCAGTGCTAGGGGCTCAGGGGGCGGTAACTATGGCTACACCTTC | CSARGSGGGNYGYTF
TRBJ2-5 | TRBV7-9 | NA | NA | TGTGCCAGCACAGGGCCGTACCAAGAGACCCAGTACTTC | CASTGPYQETQYF
TRBJ2-3 | TRBV20-1 | TRBD2 | NA | TGCAGTGCTCGTCCCGGGACTAGCGGGAGAGCTGGGGGAGATACGCAGTATTTT | CSARPGTSGRAGGDTQYF
TRBJ2-1 | TRBV25-1 | NA | few | TGTGCCAGCAGTGACACCAATGAGCAGTTCTTC | CASSDTNEQFF
TRBJ1-5 | TRBV7-2 | TRBD1 | NA | TGTGCCAGCAGCTTAGTTATCAGGGAAGGGGGCGATCAGCCCCAGCATTTT | CASSLVIREGGDQPQHF
TRBJ1-2 | TRBV15 | NA | NA | TGTGCCACCAGCGCTGACTCGTATGGCTACACCTTC | CATSADSYGYTF
TRBJ2-1 | TRBV10-3 | NA | few | TGTGCCATCAGTGAGTCAGGCAGGGGAACCTACAATGAGCAGTTCTTC | CAISESGRGTYNEQFF
TRBJ2-7 | TRBV27 | TRBD2 | NA | TGTGCCAGCAGTTTTACCATAGGACAGGGGACTAGCGGGATTTTCGAGCAGTACTTC | CASSFTIGQGTSGIFEQYF
TRBJ2-3 | TRBV4-2 | NA | few | TGTGCCAGCAGCCAAGAGGGGCAGGGGATAGATACGCAGTATTTT | CASSQEGQGIDTQYF
TRBJ2-7 | TRBV11-2 | NA | NA | TGTGCCAGCAGCGCAACCCCCTCCTACGAGCAGTACTTC | CASSATPSYEQYF
TRBJ2-7 | TRBV4-3 | TRBD2 | NA | TGCGCCAGCAGCCAAGATCTTCCGGCTAGCGGGAGTTACCAGCAGTACTTC | CASSQDLPASGSYQQYF
TRBJ2-1 | TRBV5-6 | NA | NA | TGTGCCAGCAGTTCTCCCGGGGGGCGCATTTTGTATGAGCAGTTCTTC | CASSSPGGRILYEQFF